This T cell receptor (beta chain) was recovered during a study of cytomegalovirus exposure and HLA in healthy donors. On the study more broadly: One earlier analysis, a look at roughly 180 million T cells, found roughly 110 million unique TCR beta sequences. From HLA-typed donors, an early data release held tens of millions of unique TCRs.

The primer mix had 60 Vbeta and 13 Jbeta primers. TCRdb's copy holds only in-frame clones and misses some; the assay was immunoSEQ multiplex PCR. The sample contains approximately 280,000 clones, approximately 90% of which appear only once. In regard to this clone: Its cognate antigen is unknown.

Study results and caveats: It was reported in a later analysis that an Asian-associated ancestry cluster showed fewer N-insertions than the 666-donor mean. A missense DCLRE1C variant was associated with V- and J-gene trimming of TCR beta chains in a later analysis, and an independent cohort replicated the association.

The V gene's germline CDR1 is SEHNR and CDR2 FQNEAQ (reference sequence). The CDR3 length is 15 residues. V lost 3 bases and J 4 bases, leaving 15 bases between the germline ends. Input material: PBMCs. This receptor was identified in a woman younger than 35 in good health and CMV-seronegative. The chain links TRBV7-9 to TRBJ1-2; TRBD1 might be the D (5 bases). The CDR3 nucleotides are TGTGCCAGCAGCTTCCCAACCCCGGGACTCTATGGCTACACCTTC. Protein product: CASSFPTPGLYGYTF.